The 4 T cell receptor beta chains below all came from one sample that was sequenced in a study of OX40 agonist ivuxolimab in advanced cancers. Clones were read by immunoSEQ multiplex PCR, and TCRdb kept only the in-frame ones, dropping some. The sample yields tens of thousands of clones, around two thirds seen once. The starting material was CD4+ or CD8+ T cells sorted from blood, obtained in a trial of the OX40 agonist ivuxolimab. The origin of the receptors is an adult with an advanced solid tumor such as melanoma, head and neck, liver or kidney cancer.

This chain uses TRBV11-2 with TRBJ2-1; perhaps TRBD2 as D (7 bases). Germline V gene data show CDR1 as SGHAT and CDR2 as FQNNGV. V was shortened by 4 bases and J by 8 bases, with 21 bases between the two germline ends. The CDR3 consists of 16 residues. The CDR3 sequence: CASSSFGGGPLDEQFF. CDR3 DNA sequence: TGTGCCAGCAGCTCTTTTGGGGGGGGGCCTCTCGATGAGCAGTTCTTC. Looking up the rest from reference TRBV11-2 and TRBJ2-1 gives the full variable domain: EAGVAQSPRYKIIEKRQSVAFWCNPISGHATLYWYQQILGQGPKLLIQFQNNGVVDDSQLPKDRFSAERLKGVDSTLKIQPAKLEDSAVYLCASSSFGGGPLDEQFFGPGTRLTVL.

This rearrangement joins TRBV6-1 to TRBJ2-2; no clear D. V lost 5 bases and J lost 1, with 11 bases in between. The CDR3 sequence is 15 residues long. CDR1 and CDR2 (germline): MNHNS, SASEGT. The CDR3 sequence: CASSTPTRNTGELFF. The CDR3 nucleotides are TGTGCCAGCAGTACACCAACCAGGAACACCGGGGAGCTGTTTTTT.

The CDR3 loop is CASSFRRTDRETYEQYF. The CDR3 bases are TGTGCCAGCAGCTTCCGCCGTACTGACAGGGAAACCTACGAGCAGTACTTC. The rearrangement links TRBV7-9 to TRBJ2-7; the match to TRBD1 covers 7 bases. V shed 3 bases, J shed 2 bases, and the junction held 13 bases outside the gene matches. This CDR3 region has 17 residues. Per the germline V gene, CDR1 is SEHNR and CDR2 is FQNEAQ (reference sequence).

By sample fraction, this clone is medium-sized (0.01 to 0.1%). The rearrangement joins TRBV28 to TRBJ2-7; D ambiguous. The CDR3 has 13 amino acids. Trimming removed 6 bases from V and 3 bases from J, with 12 bases in between. Germline CDR1 is MDHEN and CDR2 is SYDVKM. CDR3: CASRLGINYEQYF. CDR3 bases: TGTGCCAGCAGGTTAGGGATCAACTACGAGCAGTACTTC. Combining the CDR3 with reference TRBV28 and TRBJ2-7 gives the whole variable domain DVKVTQSSRYLVKRTGEKVFLECVQDMDHENMFWYRQDPGLGLRLIYFSYDVKMKEKGDIPEGYSVSREKKERFSLILESASTNQTSMYLCASRLGINYEQYFGPGTRLTVT.